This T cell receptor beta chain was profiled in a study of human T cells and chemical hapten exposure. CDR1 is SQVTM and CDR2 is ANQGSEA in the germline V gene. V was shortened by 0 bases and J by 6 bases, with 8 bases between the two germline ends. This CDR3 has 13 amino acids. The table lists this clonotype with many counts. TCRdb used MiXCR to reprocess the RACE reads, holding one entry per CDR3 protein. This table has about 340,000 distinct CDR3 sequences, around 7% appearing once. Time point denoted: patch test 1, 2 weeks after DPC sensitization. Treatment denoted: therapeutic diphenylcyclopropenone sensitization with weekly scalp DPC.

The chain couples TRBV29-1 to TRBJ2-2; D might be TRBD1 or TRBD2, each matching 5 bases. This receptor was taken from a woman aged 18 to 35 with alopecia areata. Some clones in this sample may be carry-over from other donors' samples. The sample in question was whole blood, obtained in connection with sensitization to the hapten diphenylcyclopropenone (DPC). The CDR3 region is CSVEDGGAGELFF. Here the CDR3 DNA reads TGCAGCGTTGAAGATGGGGGAGCCGGGGAGCTGTTTTTT.